The 26 T cell receptor beta chains below come from one sample, sequenced in a study of blood T cell repertoires in COVID-19. Some clones are missing from TCRdb's copy, which holds only in-frame ones; the method was immunoSEQ multiplex PCR. There are 130,000 to 150,000 clones in the sample; approximately 86% occur only once, and around 0.91% lies in the top ten. Sequenced material: peripheral blood. The receptors were sampled from a woman aged 50 to 65 with acute or convalescent COVID-19.

V is TRBV24-1 and J is TRBJ1-2; tentative D call: TRBD1 (6 bases). V dropped 6 bases and J dropped 4 bases, with 11 bases sitting between them. CDR1 KGHDR and CDR2 SFDVKD come from the germline V gene. CDR3 length: 13 residues. The CDR3 here is CATSPGQIYGYTF. The CDR3 DNA is TGTGCCACCAGTCCTGGACAGATCTATGGCTACACCTTC.

The genes are TRBV30 and TRBJ1-4; the D is unclear. The V end was cut by 4 bases, the J end by 0 bases, with 9 bases between. This CDR3 has 14 amino acids. CDR1 and CDR2 (germline): GTSNPN, SVGIG (reference sequence). The CDR3 loop is CAWKHGATNEKLFF. The CDR3 DNA reads as TGTGCCTGGAAACACGGAGCAACTAATGAAAAACTGTTTTTT.

The gene calls are TRBV29-1 and TRBJ2-1; a weak D match, TRBD1 (6 bases). Trimming removed 4 bases at V and 6 bases at J, with 10 bases between. Germline loops: CDR1 SQVTM, CDR2 ANQGSEA. The CDR3 is 12 residues long. The CDR3 loop is CSVGVRGNEQFF. The DNA for the CDR3 is TGCAGCGTTGGGGTCAGGGGCAATGAGCAGTTCTTC.

The rearrangement links TRBV10-3 to TRBJ2-3; 8 nucleotides match TRBD2. This CDR3 has 16 residues. J was trimmed by 5 bases and V by 0 bases; bases with no gene match: 7. The germline V gene has CDR1 ENHRY and CDR2 SYGVKD. In nucleotides, the CDR3 is TGTGCCATCAGTGAGTCTGTGTCGGGAGGGGTAGATACGCAGTATTTT. Its protein is CAISESVSGGVDTQYF.

The chain employs TRBV7-2 and TRBJ2-1, with TRBD2 matching over 11 bases. Germline loops: CDR1 SGHTA, CDR2 FQGNSA. V gave up 2 bases and J gave up 9 bases; unmatched junction bases: 9. The CDR3 covers 16 residues. CDR3 in amino acids: CASSLSVAGGRGEQFF. The CDR3 nucleotides are TGTGCCAGCAGCTTAAGCGTAGCGGGGGGGCGAGGTGAGCAGTTCTTC.

The chain employs TRBV7-2 and TRBJ2-6; D might be TRBD2 (5 bases). Germline V gene lookup returns CDR1 SGHTA and CDR2 FQGNSA. V dropped 5 bases and J dropped 0 bases, with 8 bases sitting between them. The CDR3 spans 15 residues. CDR3 in amino acids: CASSRRISGANVLTF. The CDR3 DNA follows: TGTGCCAGCAGCCGGAGGATCTCTGGGGCCAACGTCCTGACTTTC.

The chain carries TRBV10-3 and TRBJ1-5, with TRBD1 matching 9 bases. Losses at the gene ends were 6 bases for V and 4 bases for J; bases not matched to a gene: 4. This CDR3 spans 14 amino acids. Germline CDR1 reads ENHRY; CDR2 reads SYGVKD. CDR3 in amino acids: CAIRNDRGNQPQHF. The CDR3, as DNA: TGTGCCATCAGGAACGACAGGGGGAATCAGCCCCAGCATTTT.

The rearrangement links TRBV30 to TRBJ2-7, with 7 bases matching TRBD1. Germline lookup yields CDR1 GTSNPN and CDR2 SVGIG (reference sequence). There are 11 residues in the CDR3. V was clipped by 8 bases and J by 4 bases; unmatched bases: 5. The CDR3 DNA is TGTGCCAGTTACAGGGGTTACGAGCAGTACTTC. It encodes CASYRGYEQYF.

This clone was seen only a few times. This rearrangement joins TRBV11-2 to TRBJ2-2, with TRBD2 matching over 8 bases. The length of the CDR3 is 16 residues. V shed 5 bases, J shed 5 bases, and the junction held 10 bases outside the gene matches. CDR1 and CDR2 from the germline V gene are SGHAT and FQNNGV. CDR3: CASSPTGREGTGELFF. The CDR3 DNA reads TGTGCCAGCAGCCCGACGGGACGGGAGGGAACCGGGGAGCTGTTTTTT.

CDR3 sequence (DNA): TGTGCCAGCAGCTCGGGGGGGGAGACCGGGGAGCTGTTTTTT. Translated, it gives CASSSGGETGELFF. The chain recombines TRBV11-3 with TRBJ2-2, with 8 positions matching TRBD2. This CDR3 comprises 14 residues. The germline V gene has CDR1 SGHNT and CDR2 YENEEA. The J segment lost 5 bases and the V segment lost 4 bases, leaving 3 bases of the junction unmatched. The complete variable domain, with remaining parts taken from reference TRBV11-3 and TRBJ2-2, reads EAGVVQSPRYKIIEKKQPVAFWCNPISGHNTLYWYLQNLGQGPELLIRYENEEAVDDSQLPKDRFSAERLKGVDSTLKIQPAELGDSAVYLCASSSGGETGELFFGEGSRLTVL.

The chain has TRBV5-1 and TRBJ1-2; D possibly corresponds to TRBD1 (5 bases). The CDR3 totals 14 residues. Trimming stripped 4 bases from V and 3 bases from J, with 13 bases between. Germline V gene lookup returns CDR1 SGHRS and CDR2 YFSETQ. CDR3 nucleotide sequence: TGCGCCAGCAGCCCATACGGGGGGGACTATGGCTACACCTTC. Residues: CASSPYGGDYGYTF.

The chain's CDR3 is CASISEGGNTEAFF. The CDR3 region has the DNA TGTGCCAGCATAAGTGAAGGGGGTAACACTGAAGCTTTCTTT. This chain links TRBV6-5 with TRBJ1-1, with D possibly being TRBD1 (6 bases). CDR1 MNHEY and CDR2 SVGAGI come from the germline V gene. V lost 7 bases, J lost 2 bases, and 14 bases lay in between. The CDR3 is 14 amino acids.

The rearrangement links TRBV5-1 to TRBJ2-2; D is unresolved. Per germline, CDR1 SGHRS and CDR2 YFSETQ. V gave up 0 bases and J gave up 5 bases, with 8 bases separating them. This CDR3 has 14 residues. The CDR3 loop reads CASSLALETGELFF. In DNA, the CDR3 is TGCGCCAGCAGCTTGGCCTTGGAGACCGGGGAGCTGTTTTTT.

V is TRBV7-6 and J is TRBJ2-7; D perhaps matches TRBD1 (6 bases). Looked up from germline, CDR1 is SGHVS and CDR2 is FNYEAQ. The CDR3 totals 15 residues. Trimming removed 1 base at V and 2 bases at J, with 12 bases between. The CDR3 region is CASSLVGGVPYEQYF. In nucleotides, the CDR3 is TGTGCCAGCAGCTTAGTAGGGGGAGTCCCCTACGAGCAGTACTTC.

This sequence joins TRBV11-3 and TRBJ2-1, with a tentative D call TRBD1 (5 bases). This CDR3 region has 13 residues. Germline V lookup: CDR1 SGHNT, CDR2 YENEEA. The V gene lost 3 bases and the J gene lost 4 bases, with 7 bases spanning the gap. CDR3 coding DNA: TGTGCCAGCAGCTTGGGGCTTTACAATGAGCAGTTCTTC. Its protein product is CASSLGLYNEQFF.

CDR3 bases: TGCGCCAGCAGTGAGTGGCAGGGAAGTCAGCCCCAGCATTTT. Protein sequence: CASSEWQGSQPQHF. The genes are TRBV10-1 and TRBJ1-5; TRBD1 might be the D (5 bases). CDR3 length: 14 amino acids. The V end lost 1 base, the J end lost 6 bases, and 10 bases lay between the germline ends. Per the germline V gene, CDR1 is WNHNN and CDR2 is SYGVQD (reference sequence).

This clone occurred once. The chain links TRBV27 to TRBJ1-2; D perhaps matches TRBD1 (6 bases). V shed 6 bases and J shed 8 bases, with 16 bases lying between them. The germline CDR1 and CDR2 sequences are MNHEY and SMNVEV (reference sequence). The CDR3 contains 13 residues. CDR3 in amino acids: CASSRTASGGYTF. In DNA form, the CDR3 reads TGTGCCAGCAGCCGGACAGCCTCAGGAGGCTACACCTTC.

This clone came up a few times. The rearrangement uses TRBV19 and TRBJ1-5; no clear D. CDR3 size: 14 residues. Germline CDR1 and CDR2: LNHDA and SQIVND (reference sequence). Between the trimmed V and J ends, which lost 9 bases and 2 bases, there was a span of 14 bases. CDR3: CASRFRQGNQPQHF. In nucleotides, the CDR3 is TGTGCCAGCCGGTTTAGGCAGGGCAATCAGCCCCAGCATTTT.

The rearrangement links TRBV27 to TRBJ2-7; perhaps TRBD2 as D (6 bases). Germline lookup yields CDR1 MNHEY and CDR2 SMNVEV (reference sequence). The length of the CDR3 is 14 residues. V gave up 3 bases and J gave up 5 bases, with 14 bases separating them. CDR3 in DNA: TGTGCCAGCAGTTTTGGCGGGAACGTCAACGAGCAGTACTTC. This sequence encodes CASSFGGNVNEQYF.

The chain is built from TRBV24-1 and TRBJ2-1; no reliable D call. The CDR3 contains 14 residues. V gave up 10 bases and J gave up 0 bases, with 12 bases separating them. The germline V gene has CDR1 KGHDR and CDR2 SFDVKD. CDR3 residues: CATAVGYSYNEQFF. The CDR3 region has the DNA TGTGCCACGGCGGTTGGATACTCCTACAATGAGCAGTTCTTC.

The chain has TRBV24-1 and TRBJ1-2; 8 bases align to TRBD1. Losses at the gene ends were 4 bases for V and 7 bases for J; bases not matched to a gene: 10. The CDR3 loop spans 15 amino acids. Germline V gene sequence: CDR1 KGHDR, CDR2 SFDVKD. The chain's CDR3 is CATSDSGGAISGYTF. The CDR3, as DNA: TGTGCCACCAGTGACTCAGGGGGCGCGATCTCTGGCTACACCTTC.

In this sample, this clone turned up once. The chain recombines TRBV27 with TRBJ1-6; no firm D call. This CDR3 spans 12 amino acids. Trimming removed 2 bases at V and 10 bases at J, with 6 bases between. The germline V gene encodes CDR1 MNHEY and CDR2 SMNVEV (reference sequence). CDR3 nucleotide sequence: TGTGCCAGCAGTTTAGGCTGGTCACCCCTCCACTTT. Translation: CASSLGWSPLHF.

The rearrangement joins TRBV30 to TRBJ1-1; D perhaps matches TRBD1 (5 bases). In germline, CDR1 is GTSNPN, CDR2 SVGIG (reference sequence). This CDR3 contains 13 residues. V lost 1 base and J 3 bases, leaving 9 bases between the germline ends. The CDR3 spells CAWSAGVDTEAFF. DNA for the CDR3: TGTGCCTGGAGTGCGGGGGTCGACACTGAAGCTTTCTTT.

This chain joins TRBV11-2 and TRBJ1-1, with 8 bases aligning to TRBD1. Germline V gene lookup returns CDR1 SGHAT and CDR2 FQNNGV. Losses at the gene ends were 2 bases for V and 7 bases for J; bases not matched to a gene: 3. The CDR3 is 13 amino acids. The DNA of the CDR3 is TGTGCCAGCAGCTTACAGGGGGCGGGTGAAGCTTTCTTT. Protein product: CASSLQGAGEAFF.

The gene calls are TRBV4-1 and TRBJ2-7, with TRBD2 matching over 13 bases. The CDR3 consists of 18 residues. V trimming: 5 bases; J trimming: 0 bases; junction bases outside the gene matches: 10. Per germline, CDR1 MGHRA and CDR2 YSYEKL. The CDR3 DNA reads as TGCGCCAGCAGCAACGGACTAGCGGGGGTCCTCAGCTCCTACGAGCAGTACTTC. Its protein is CASSNGLAGVLSSYEQYF.

The CDR3 region has the DNA TGTGCCACCAGCAGAGATAGGGGCAGGGTACTCTATGGCTACACCTTC. Residues: CATSRDRGRVLYGYTF. The chain recombines TRBV15 with TRBJ1-2, with D possibly matching TRBD1 (5 bases). CDR1 and CDR2 from the germline V gene are LNHNV and YYDKDF (reference sequence). This CDR3 has 16 amino acids. Trimming stripped 0 bases from V and 4 bases from J, with 15 bases between.